This T cell receptor (beta chain) is from a study of neurological immune-mediated disorders. cDNA synthesis was performed by 5'RACE with 10-nucleotide random UMIs. TCRdb re-derived calls from the 5' RACE reads in MiXCR, one entry per CDR3 protein. The sample has tens of thousands of distinct CDR3 sequences, roughly 13% seen once; the top ten hold under 5.5%. This sample's time point: longitudinal time-point 1 (baseline). The sample taken for sequencing was PBMCs. This sequence was found in a female donor with HTLV-1-associated myelopathy (HAM/TSP).

The CDR3 loop reads CASSRQRVVNEQFF. The DNA of the CDR3 is TGTGCCAGCAGCCGACAGCGGGTGGTCAATGAGCAGTTCTTC. This chain links TRBV7-2 with TRBJ2-1; D is possibly TRBD2 (6 bases). Germline lookup yields CDR1 SGHTA and CDR2 FQGNSA. This CDR3 has 14 amino acids. V gave up 5 bases and J gave up 6 bases, with 14 bases separating them.